A selection of T cell receptor beta chains follows, all from one sample in a study of T cell changes during pregnancy in multiple sclerosis. Assay used: immunoSEQ multiplex PCR; TCRdb lists only in-frame clones, some missing. Among almost 65,000 clones, about 92% were seen once, and the ten largest hold 2.3%. Sample: peripheral blood, taken in the first trimester of pregnancy. The receptor source for this set is a female donor with multiple sclerosis, enrolled in a pregnancy study. CDR3s include the opening cysteine and the closing phenylalanine or tryptophan. The order of the fields is V gene, CDR3 length, CDR3 protein.

>TRBV6-5|14
CASSAGTTNEKLFF
>TRBV7-9|17
CASSRLPGAGDQETQYF
>TRBV5-6|12
CASSFGYGGYTF
>TRBV18|15
CASSPLDRGQETQYF
>TRBV5-1|13
CASSLGAATEAFF
>TRBV5-1|16
CASSGTGAAAYNEQFF
>TRBV6-5|14
CASSYAGERDEQFF
>TRBV5-4|13
CASSLVTETEAFF
>TRBV10-3|14
CAMSSGRVSYEQYF
>TRBV7-2|15
CASSFFGGIQETQYF
>TRBV6-4|15
CASSVLAGEGNTQYF
>TRBV4-2|14
CASSQVRDNNEQFF
>TRBV5-4|18
CASSLIQGSDGFNYGYTF
>TRBV19|13
CASSIVFSGEQYF
>TRBV2|12
CASSHRDYIQYF
>TRBV10-3|15
CAISESSGQTSRRYF
>TRBV7-2|15
CASSLSGREADTQYF
>TRBV7-9|19
CASSLAALAGEKSYNEQFF
>TRBV29-1|12
CSGAIKQETQYF
>TRBV4-3|13
CASSQGGSDTQYF
>TRBV4-3|15
CASGRASGSSDEQFF
>TRBV9|14
CASSVSPGGQPQHF
>TRBV7-2|16
CASSATPLAGSNEQFF
>TRBV7-9|14
CASTVAGAADTQYF
>TRBV4-1|15
CASSQDPGKYYEQYF
>TRBV6-1|15
CASSDPRALSYEQYF
>TRBV28|13
CASSFNREWGYTF
>TRBV28|17
CASSLASNRDYADTQYF
>TRBV19|16
CASSRGTAPMRTEAFF
>TRBV11-3|14
CASSLGGTGDIQYF
>TRBV30|15
CAWDPEGQGNSPLHF
>TRBV19|17
CASRDRKVAGNGDEQFF
>TRBV18|13
CASSPGLGDIQYF
>TRBV30|14
CAWTRRTSGYGYTF
>TRBV12-1|15
CASSGRWRVGETQYF
>TRBV6-6|11
CASQDTETQYF
>TRBV18|16
CASSPPVKQVYNEQFF
>TRBV7-2|16
CASSSKGTDSNQPQHF
>TRBV11-3|9
CASSLDKFF
>TRBV13|16
CASSSRAGAVYNEQFF
>TRBV7-9|16
CASSLARDSSTDTQYF
>TRBV6-5|15
CASSTERRGHTEAFF
>TRBV18|16
CASSYLAPGGFNEQFF
>TRBV6-4|13
CATQSSSGSEQFF
>TRBV7-8|14
CASSLSTGANVLTF
>TRBV7-9|15
CASSLGLIGGNTIYF
>TRBV5-6|15
CASSTIRGKGNTIYF
>TRBV7-9|14
CASSTGQGANEQYF
>TRBV4-3|15
CASSPRTGSVYEQYF
>TRBV12-5|13
CASGFLKEGEQYF
>TRBV29-1|12
CSAAWGAGELFF
>TRBV27|15
CASSSPTSGYNEQFF